The entry below gives a single T cell receptor beta chain sequence along with its context. This record comes from a study of cytomegalovirus exposure and HLA in healthy donors. CDR3 length equals 15 residues. CDR1 and CDR2 (germline): MRHNA, SNTAGT. J lost 7 bases, V lost 2 bases, and 7 bases had no gene match. The method was immunoSEQ multiplex PCR; TCRdb's version includes in-frame clones alone and lacks a portion of them. The sample lists some 48,000 clones, roughly 85% occurring once. V and J are TRBV6-4 and TRBJ2-1; 8 bases are a match to TRBD2. Material for sequencing was PBMCs. The sequence derives from a woman aged 30 to 39 in good health and CMV-seronegative. The CDR3 DNA sequence: TGTGCCAGCAGTGACGCCGCGACTAGCGTTAATGAGCAGTTCTTC. This sequence encodes CASSDAATSVNEQFF.